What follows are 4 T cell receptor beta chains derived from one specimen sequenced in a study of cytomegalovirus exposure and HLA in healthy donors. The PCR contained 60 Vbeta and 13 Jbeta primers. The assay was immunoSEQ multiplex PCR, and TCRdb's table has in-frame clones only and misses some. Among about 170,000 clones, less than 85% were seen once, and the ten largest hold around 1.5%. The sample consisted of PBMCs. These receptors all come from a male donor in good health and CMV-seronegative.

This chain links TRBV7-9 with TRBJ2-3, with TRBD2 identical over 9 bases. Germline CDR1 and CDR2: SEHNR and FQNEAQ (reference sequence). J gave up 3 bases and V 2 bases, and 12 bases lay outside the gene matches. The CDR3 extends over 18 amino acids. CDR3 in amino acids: CASSLFYRRGGATDTQYF. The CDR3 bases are TGTGCCAGCAGCTTATTTTATAGGCGGGGGGGCGCGACAGATACGCAGTATTTT.

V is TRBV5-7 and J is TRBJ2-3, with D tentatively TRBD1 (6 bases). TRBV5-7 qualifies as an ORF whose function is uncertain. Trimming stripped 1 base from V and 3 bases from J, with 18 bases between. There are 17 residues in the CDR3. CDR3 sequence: CASSLRAGANATDTQYF. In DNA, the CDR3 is TGTGCCAGCAGCTTGCGTGCAGGGGCGAATGCAACAGATACGCAGTATTTT.

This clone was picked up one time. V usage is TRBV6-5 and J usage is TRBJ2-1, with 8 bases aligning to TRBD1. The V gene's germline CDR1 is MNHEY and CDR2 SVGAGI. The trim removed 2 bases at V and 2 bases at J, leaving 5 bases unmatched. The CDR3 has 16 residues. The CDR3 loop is CASSYLGTGTYNEQFF. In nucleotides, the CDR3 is TGTGCCAGCAGTTACCTCGGGACAGGTACCTACAATGAGCAGTTCTTC.

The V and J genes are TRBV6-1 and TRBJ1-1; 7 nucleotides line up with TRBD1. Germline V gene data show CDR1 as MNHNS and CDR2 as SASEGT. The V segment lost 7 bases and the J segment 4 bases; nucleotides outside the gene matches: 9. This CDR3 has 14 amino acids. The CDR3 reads CASTKDRAGTEAFF. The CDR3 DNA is TGTGCCAGCACTAAAGACAGGGCGGGCACTGAAGCTTTCTTT.